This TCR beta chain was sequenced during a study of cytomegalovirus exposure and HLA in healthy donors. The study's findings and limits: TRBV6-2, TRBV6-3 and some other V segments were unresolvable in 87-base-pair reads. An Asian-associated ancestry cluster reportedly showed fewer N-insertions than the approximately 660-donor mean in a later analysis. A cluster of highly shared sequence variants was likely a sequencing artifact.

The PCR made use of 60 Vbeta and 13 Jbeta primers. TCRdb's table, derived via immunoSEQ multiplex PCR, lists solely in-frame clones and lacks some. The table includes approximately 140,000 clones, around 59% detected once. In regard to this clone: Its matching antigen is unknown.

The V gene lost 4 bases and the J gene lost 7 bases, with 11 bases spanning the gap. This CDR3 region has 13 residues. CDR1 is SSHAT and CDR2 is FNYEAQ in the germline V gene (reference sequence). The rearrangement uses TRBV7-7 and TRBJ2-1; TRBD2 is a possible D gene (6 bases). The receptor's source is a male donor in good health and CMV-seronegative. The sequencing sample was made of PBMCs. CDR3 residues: CASSSGRGNEQFF. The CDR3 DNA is TGTGCCAGCAGCTCAGGACGGGGGAATGAGCAGTTCTTC.